One T cell receptor (beta chain) is described in this entry. Its antigen is still unknown. Unmatched junction bases numbered 5, after V lost 6 bases and J lost 3 bases. Per germline, CDR1 LNHDA and CDR2 SQIVND (reference sequence). The CDR3 sequence is 15 residues long. Profiling relied on immunoSEQ multiplex PCR, and the TCRdb table lists in-frame clones only, not all of them. Here the sample spans approximately 180,000 clones, 90% being singletons. This entry comes from a study of T cell responses to AZD1222 COVID-19 vaccine. Findings and caveats of the study: Receipt of two AZD1222 doses was followed by a rise in Spike-specific TCR breadth and depth.

The input for sequencing was peripheral blood, taken on day 0 of AZD1222 vaccination. The receptor comes from an adult in good health. The chain carries TRBV19 and TRBJ1-5, with 10 bases lining up with TRBD1. CDR3 amino acids: CASSPGTGVNQPQHF. CDR3 bases: TGTGCCAGTAGCCCCGGGACAGGGGTCAATCAGCCCCAGCATTTT.